The 6 T cell receptor beta chains in this list originate from one sample, sequenced in a study of blood T cells in healthy people across ages. Combining a sample-barcoded 5' primer with a J-beta primer mix, a second PCR ran for roughly 7 to 12 cycles. From the 5' RACE reads, TCRdb called clonotypes with MiXCR, one entry per CDR3 protein. The sample includes 800,000 or so distinct CDR3 sequences, 20% to 25% of them seen just once. A further study also used this sample, focusing on T cells of mothers and their children.

Sample: blood. The source of these receptors is a boy aged 10-17 years in good health.

This clonotype has only a few counts. The chain uses TRBV29-1 and TRBJ2-1; D unresolved. Trimming left V 2 bases short and J 4 bases short, with 9 bases between. In germline, CDR1 is SQVTM, CDR2 ANQGSEA. This CDR3 has 13 residues. The CDR3 DNA reads TGCAGCGTTGAATCTGGCATGTACAATGAGCAGTTCTTC. Translation: CSVESGMYNEQFF.

This clonotype was found many times. Here the CDR3 DNA reads TGTGCCAGCAGTGACCAAACAGGGTACGCTGAAAAACTGTTTTTT. It is translated as CASSDQTGYAEKLFF. This sequence joins TRBV25-1 and TRBJ1-4; D perhaps matches TRBD1 (6 bases). Germline values: CDR1 MGHDK, CDR2 SYGVNS. The CDR3 spans 15 residues. The V end lost 3 bases, the J end lost 7 bases, and 15 bases lay between the germline ends. Complete variable domain (other parts from reference TRBV25-1 and TRBJ1-4): EADIYQTPRYLVIGTGKKITLECSQTMGHDKMYWYQQDPGMELHLIHYSYGVNSTEKGDLSSESTVSRIRTEHFPLTLESARPSHTSQYLCASSDQTGYAEKLFFGSGTQLSVL.

This clonotype was counted between two and nine times. This rearrangement joins TRBV13 to TRBJ2-1, with 11 positions matching TRBD2. CDR3 length: 16 residues. With V trimmed by 1 base and J by 1 base, 0 bases remained unmatched. The germline CDR1 and CDR2 sequences are PRHDT and FYEKMQ (reference sequence). CDR3 loop: CASSLASGRSYNEQFF. The CDR3 region has the DNA TGTGCCAGCAGCTTAGCTAGCGGGAGGTCCTACAATGAGCAGTTCTTC.

This clonotype has just a few counts. The V call is TRBV6-5, the J call TRBJ2-1; D remains unclear. Germline lookup yields CDR1 MNHEY and CDR2 SVGAGI. V lost 8 bases and J lost 6, with 11 bases in between. The CDR3 extends over 12 amino acids. CDR3 bases: TGTGCCAGCGGTTTAGCAGCCAATGAGCAGTTCTTC. Translated, it gives CASGLAANEQFF.

The chain is built from TRBV7-3 and TRBJ2-1; TRBD1 might be the D (5 bases). The V gene's germline CDR1 is SGHTA and CDR2 FQGTGA. The length of the CDR3 is 16 residues. V was pared by 1 base and J by 4 bases, with 14 bases between. The CDR3 bases are TGTGCCAGCAGCTTAAAGCGAGTCAGGGAATACAATGAGCAGTTCTTC. Its protein is CASSLKRVREYNEQFF.

The rearrangement links TRBV5-1 to TRBJ2-3, with D hard to call. The CDR3 totals 14 residues. The germline V and J ends were trimmed by 1 base and 2 bases, with 8 bases remaining between them. Germline assignment: CDR1 SGHRS and CDR2 YFSETQ. The CDR3 region is CASSLTRNTDTQYF. The CDR3 nucleotides read TGCGCCAGCAGCTTGACCCGGAACACAGATACGCAGTATTTT.